These 30 T cell receptor beta chains were sequenced from one sample in a study of blood T cell repertoires in COVID-19 (dated by TCRdb to 2018 to 2021). Receptor libraries were prepared by the immunoSEQ multiplex PCR assay. In TCRdb, the immuneACCESS table is reduced to in-frame sequences with V and J assigned. These tables do not hold every clone; where another copy was compared, an unresolved V gene accounts for under half, and the others remain unexplained. The sample table shows about 400,000 clones, and roughly 87% are seen once. More than 2% of the sample belongs to the ten largest clones. Material for sequencing was PBMCs or T cells enriched from blood (not recorded which). These receptors were obtained from a middle-aged woman with acute COVID-19.

V gene TRBV30 combines with J gene TRBJ2-3, with TRBD1 identical over 9 bases. The CDR3 contains 14 residues. CDR1 GTSNPN and CDR2 SVGIG come from the germline V gene (reference sequence). V dropped 4 bases and J dropped 7; count of bases not matched to a gene: 9. The CDR3 protein is CAWTEGQGANTQYF. The CDR3 coding sequence is TGTGCCTGGACCGAGGGACAGGGTGCAAATACGCAGTATTTT.

This clone was seen only once. The chain employs TRBV5-6 and TRBJ2-7; 10 bases align to TRBD1. With 4 bases clipped from V and 6 bases from J, the junction kept 4 bases outside the gene matches. The CDR3 loop spans 13 amino acids. Germline V CDR1 and CDR2: SGHDT, YYEEEE. CDR3: CASSLGTGAEQYF. The CDR3 coding sequence is TGTGCCAGCAGCCTCGGGACAGGGGCCGAGCAGTACTTC.

This clone was seen a few times. This rearrangement joins TRBV7-9 to TRBJ1-1; D uncertain. V dropped 6 bases and J dropped 3 bases, with 11 bases sitting between them. Germline V gene lookup returns CDR1 SEHNR and CDR2 FQNEAQ (reference sequence). The CDR3 sequence is 13 residues long. As DNA, the CDR3 is TGTGCCAGCAGTACGGGGAGGTACACTGAAGCTTTCTTT. Protein: CASSTGRYTEAFF.

This chain links TRBV12-5 with TRBJ2-3, with D possibly TRBD2 on 5 matching bases. Per germline, CDR1 LGHNT and CDR2 FRNRAP. The CDR3 has 18 amino acids. Trimming cost V 2 bases and J 1 base, with 19 bases left between them. The CDR3 here is CASGLTRDGLIRTDTQYF. CDR3 DNA sequence: TGTGCTAGTGGTTTGACCAGAGACGGACTTATCCGCACAGATACGCAGTATTTT.

The V gene is TRBV7-9, the J gene TRBJ1-3; 10 bases line up with TRBD1. Losses at the gene ends were 10 bases for V and 4 bases for J; bases not matched to a gene: 7. Germline assignment: CDR1 SEHNR and CDR2 FQNEAQ (reference sequence). CDR3 size: 14 residues. Here the CDR3 reads CANTDRGIGNTIYF. The DNA for the CDR3 is TGTGCCAACACGGACAGGGGGATCGGAAACACCATATATTTT. Using reference TRBV7-9 and TRBJ1-3 for the parts outside the CDR3, the full variable domain is DTGVSQNPRHKITKRGQNVTFRCDPISEHNRLYWYRQTLGQGPEFLTYFQNEAQLEKSRLLSDRFSAERPKGSFSTLEIQRTEQGDSAMYLCANTDRGIGNTIYFGEGSWLTVV.

This clone appeared a single time. The V gene is TRBV10-3, the J gene TRBJ1-1; D unclear. The CDR3 spans 14 residues. Trimming removed 4 bases from V and 5 bases from J, with 14 bases in between. CDR1 and CDR2 from the germline V gene are ENHRY and SYGVKD. CDR3: CAISVRGEGTEAFF. The CDR3 coding sequence is TGTGCCATCAGTGTTCGGGGAGAGGGAACTGAAGCTTTCTTT.

The chain recombines TRBV9 with TRBJ2-5; D is uncertain. The CDR3 spans 15 residues. Trimming left V 0 bases short and J 1 base short, with 10 bases between. Per the germline V gene, CDR1 is SGDLS and CDR2 is YYNGEE. The CDR3 loop is CASSVGPRGQETQYF. Written as DNA, the CDR3 is TGTGCCAGCAGCGTAGGACCGCGCGGCCAAGAGACCCAGTACTTC.

The chain couples TRBV6-5 to TRBJ1-1; D uncertain. The CDR3 is 13 residues long. Germline loops: CDR1 MNHEY, CDR2 SVGAGI. Trimming pared 4 bases from V and 4 bases from J, leaving 10 bases between. The CDR3 sequence is CASSSGRATEAFF. CDR3 in DNA: TGTGCCAGCAGTTCGGGAAGAGCCACTGAAGCTTTCTTT.

The chain couples TRBV18 to TRBJ1-2; TRBD1 matches at 8 bases. V lost 5 bases and J lost 2; bases outside the gene matches: 10. Germline CDR1 reads KGHSH; CDR2 reads LQKENI. CDR3 length: 16 amino acids. CDR3 coding DNA: TGTGCCAGCTCAGAAGGCCGGGACAGGCTGAACTATGGCTACACCTTC. It codes for CASSEGRDRLNYGYTF.

The chain carries TRBV19 and TRBJ1-6; maybe TRBD1 (6 bases). Germline V gene data show CDR1 as LNHDA and CDR2 as SQIVND (reference sequence). Trimming pared 3 bases from V and 4 bases from J, leaving 10 bases between. The length of the CDR3 is 15 residues. The CDR3 region is CASSMAGAYNSPLHF. The CDR3, as DNA: TGTGCCAGTAGTATGGCAGGGGCGTATAATTCACCCCTCCACTTT.

The genes are TRBV5-1 and TRBJ1-1, with 9 bases lining up with TRBD1. The ends lost 4 bases at V and 3 bases at J; junction bases unmatched: 7. The germline CDR1 and CDR2 sequences are SGHRS and YFSETQ. This CDR3 region has 15 residues. In DNA, the CDR3 is TGCGCCAGCAGCCATGGGGACAGGGAGGACACTGAAGCTTTCTTT. This sequence encodes CASSHGDREDTEAFF.

This clone has a handful of counts. The chain joins TRBV27 to TRBJ2-7, with 10 nucleotides matching TRBD1. The ends lost 2 bases at V and 4 bases at J; junction bases unmatched: 2. The CDR3 runs 14 residues. CDR1 and CDR2 from the germline V gene are MNHEY and SMNVEV (reference sequence). In DNA form, the CDR3 reads TGTGCCAGCAGTTTACAGGGACAGGGGTACGAGCAGTACTTC. As protein: CASSLQGQGYEQYF.

This clone has a handful of counts. The chain joins TRBV12-5 to TRBJ1-1; perhaps TRBD1 as D (5 bases). CDR3 length equals 14 residues. Germline V CDR1 and CDR2: LGHNT, FRNRAP. Between the trimmed V and J ends, which lost 3 bases and 6 bases, there was a span of 14 bases. The CDR3 region is CASGFAGGNSEAFF. CDR3 sequence (DNA): TGTGCTAGTGGTTTCGCGGGGGGTAATTCTGAAGCTTTCTTT. The entire variable domain, with the rest obtained from reference TRBV12-5 and TRBJ1-1, is as follows: DARVTQTPRHKVTEMGQEVTMRCQPILGHNTVFWYRQTMMQGLELLAYFRNRAPLDDSGMPKDRFSAEMPDATLATLKIQPSEPRDSAVYFCASGFAGGNSEAFFGQGTRLTVV.

This chain connects TRBV3-1 (or the pseudogene TRBV3-2) to TRBJ2-7, with TRBD2 identical over 12 bases. The length of the CDR3 is 16 residues. Losses at the gene ends were 2 bases for V and 6 bases for J; bases not matched to a gene: 8. Germline V gives CDR1 LGHDT, CDR2 YNNKEL (reference sequence). This CDR3 reads CASSQSLAGGLSEQYF. The DNA for the CDR3 is TGTGCCAGCAGCCAATCACTAGCGGGGGGCCTCTCCGAGCAGTACTTC.

V and J are TRBV6-5 and TRBJ1-2; 10 bases line up with TRBD1. The CDR3 is made up of 14 amino acids. V lost 0 bases and J lost 14; bases outside the gene matches: 9. CDR1 and CDR2 (germline): MNHEY, SVGAGI. The CDR3 DNA follows: TGTGCCAGCAGTTACTCCGGGACAGGGGAAGAATGGACCTTC. Translated, it gives CASSYSGTGEEWTF.

This chain's CDR3 is CASSSTRTSNQPQHF. CDR3 bases: TGTGCCAGCAGTTCGACCCGGACAAGCAATCAGCCCCAGCATTTT. The chain joins TRBV27 to TRBJ1-5; D is perhaps TRBD1 (5 bases). V lost 4 bases and J lost 1, with 11 bases in between. The germline gives CDR1 MNHEY, CDR2 SMNVEV (reference sequence). CDR3 length equals 15 residues.

The CDR3 spells CASSLGASAYTDTQYF. CDR3 coding DNA: TGCGCCAGCAGCTTGGGTGCTAGCGCCTACACAGATACGCAGTATTTT. This rearrangement joins TRBV5-1 to TRBJ2-3; TRBD2 is a possible D gene (6 bases). This CDR3 has 16 amino acids. Germline CDR1 SGHRS, CDR2 YFSETQ. Trimming pared 0 bases from V and 2 bases from J, leaving 13 bases between. The full variable domain, rest sourced from reference TRBV5-1 and TRBJ2-3, is KAGVTQTPRYLIKTRGQQVTLSCSPISGHRSVSWYQQTPGQGLQFLFEYFSETQRNKGNFPGRFSGRQFSNSRSEMNVSTLELGDSALYLCASSLGASAYTDTQYFGPGTRLTVL.

Worth noting for this clone: This sample includes further DNA sequences coding for the same CDR3. The chain recombines TRBV5-1 with TRBJ1-2; 8 nucleotides line up with TRBD1. The germline CDR1 and CDR2 sequences are SGHRS and YFSETQ. V trimming: 0 bases; J trimming: 8 bases; junction bases outside the gene matches: 3. The CDR3 runs 13 residues. Here the CDR3 DNA reads TGCGCCAGCAGCTTGGCACAGGGGGGAGGCTACACCTTC. Amino acids: CASSLAQGGGYTF.

The chain couples TRBV5-1 to TRBJ1-2; a weak D match, TRBD1 (5 bases). V was pared by 5 bases and J by 2 bases, with 10 bases between. The CDR3 totals 13 residues. CDR1 SGHRS and CDR2 YFSETQ come from the germline V gene. The CDR3 DNA reads as TGCGCCAGCAGTCCGACAGCGAACTATGGCTACACCTTC. Encoded protein: CASSPTANYGYTF. Based on the CDR3 plus reference TRBV5-1 and TRBJ1-2, the full variable domain is KAGVTQTPRYLIKTRGQQVTLSCSPISGHRSVSWYQQTPGQGLQFLFEYFSETQRNKGNFPGRFSGRQFSNSRSEMNVSTLELGDSALYLCASSPTANYGYTFGSGTRLTVV.

In this sample, this clone turned up once. V is TRBV4-1 and J is TRBJ1-4; TRBD1 aligns across 7 bases. The CDR3 extends over 14 amino acids. In germline, CDR1 is MGHRA, CDR2 YSYEKL. Unmatched junction bases numbered 4, after V lost 1 base and J lost 8 bases. DNA for the CDR3: TGCGCCAGCAGCCAAGCAGGGGGAGACGAAAAACTGTTTTTT. The encoded protein is CASSQAGGDEKLFF.

This clone has just one count. The chain combines TRBV5-1 with TRBJ2-1, with D unresolved. CDR3 length: 12 amino acids. The V gene's germline CDR1 is SGHRS and CDR2 YFSETQ. With 4 bases removed from V and 8 bases from J, the gap between germline ends came to 10 bases. The CDR3: CASSPGGHEQFF. DNA for the CDR3: TGCGCCAGCAGCCCCGGCGGCCATGAGCAGTTCTTC.

The V gene is TRBV24-1, the J gene TRBJ1-1; TRBD1 is a possible D gene (6 bases). Germline CDR1 and CDR2: KGHDR and SFDVKD. V was trimmed by 2 bases and J by 2 bases, leaving 11 bases between them. This CDR3 has 15 amino acids. The CDR3 protein is CATSDSQQGNTEAFF. The CDR3 DNA reads as TGTGCCACCAGTGATTCCCAACAGGGAAACACTGAAGCTTTCTTT.

This chain uses TRBV5-1 with TRBJ2-6, with D maybe TRBD2 (6 bases). The CDR3 runs 15 residues. Germline values: CDR1 SGHRS, CDR2 YFSETQ. V was pared by 5 bases and J by 0 bases, with 9 bases between. The CDR3: CASRAGLSGANVLTF. The CDR3 region has the DNA TGCGCCAGCAGGGCGGGACTCTCTGGGGCCAACGTCCTGACTTTC.

The chain joins TRBV5-5 to TRBJ2-1, with 9 bases lining up with TRBD2. Losses at the gene ends were 4 bases for V and 4 bases for J; bases not matched to a gene: 9. The CDR3 loop spans 16 amino acids. Per the germline V gene, CDR1 is SGHKS and CDR2 is YYEKEE (reference sequence). CDR3 coding DNA: TGTGCCAGCAGCCCAGCGGGGGGCGCTAGATACAATGAGCAGTTCTTC. Its protein product is CASSPAGGARYNEQFF.

CDR3 protein: CASSRGETQYF. DNA of the CDR3: TGTGCCAGCTCCCGAGGGGAGACCCAGTACTTC. The chain couples TRBV18 to TRBJ2-5; D is perhaps TRBD2 (5 bases). This CDR3 region has 11 residues. V was trimmed by 6 bases and J by 5 bases, leaving 7 bases between them. Germline-derived CDR1 and CDR2 are KGHSH and LQKENI.

This sequence joins TRBV28 and TRBJ2-5; TRBD2 is a possible D gene (6 bases). This CDR3 has 15 residues. Between the trimmed V and J ends, which lost 5 bases and 4 bases, there was a span of 17 bases. Germline V gene data show CDR1 as MDHEN and CDR2 as SYDVKM. The CDR3 region is CASSMPRRGRETQYF. The CDR3 DNA reads TGTGCCAGCAGTATGCCCCGGCGGGGCCGAGAGACCCAGTACTTC.

This clone was detected only a few times. Other DNA sequences within the sample encode an identical CDR3. The chain uses TRBV6-6 and TRBJ2-1; TRBD2 matches 10 bases. Germline-derived CDR1 and CDR2 are MNHNY and SVGAGI (reference sequence). J gave up 4 bases and V 4 bases, and 1 base lay outside the gene matches. The CDR3 covers 14 residues. CDR3: CASSSSGGYNEQFF. In nucleotides, the CDR3 is TGTGCCAGCAGTTCTAGCGGGGGTTACAATGAGCAGTTCTTC.

The chain employs TRBV12-2 and TRBJ2-1; TRBD1, the table's D call, was not compared with the DNA. TRBV12-2 is designated a pseudogene. The length of the CDR3 is 16 residues. CDR3 residues: CASRLGARGRRNEQFF. The CDR3 DNA reads as TGTGCAAGTCGCTTAGGGGCCAGGGGGCGCAGAAATGAGCAGTTCTTC.

J is TRBJ2-7 and V is TRBV25-1; the D is unclear. CDR1 MGHDK and CDR2 SYGVNS come from the germline V gene. The germline V and J ends were trimmed by 3 bases and 6 bases, with 15 bases remaining between them. The CDR3 length is 14 residues. The CDR3 protein is CASSEFHSKREQYF. In nucleotides, the CDR3 is TGTGCCAGCAGTGAGTTTCATTCAAAGCGCGAGCAGTACTTC.

The chain carries TRBV5-6 and TRBJ1-1; 9 nucleotides match TRBD1. The CDR3 runs to 16 residues. With V trimmed by 4 bases and J by 6 bases, 13 bases remained unmatched. Germline-derived CDR1 and CDR2 are SGHDT and YYEEEE. The CDR3 DNA is TGTGCCAGCAGCCACGACCCGGGACAGGGTGAGGCTGAAGCTTTCTTT. Encoded protein: CASSHDPGQGEAEAFF.